The rows below give T cell receptor beta chains drawn from one sample of a study of response to subunit inactivated influenza vaccine. Using its own MiXCR run on the RT-PCR reads, TCRdb lists one record per CDR3 protein. The sample records roughly 160,000 distinct CDR3 sequences, roughly a tenth being singletons. The material was non-naive T cells sorted from PBMCs, obtained 40 to 50 days after vaccination. The receptors were gathered from a man aged 50 to 59 who received an inactivated influenza vaccine. Each CDR3 is given without its conserved first and last residue.

V gene: TRBV6-5; J gene: TRBJ1-5; CDR3 protein: ASSSQAGNQPQH
V gene: TRBV2; J gene: TRBJ2-5; CDR3 protein: ASSELGTRQETQY
V gene: TRBV12-3/TRBV12-4; J gene: TRBJ2-3; CDR3 protein: ASSFDRVADTQY
V gene: TRBV7-2; J gene: TRBJ2-5; CDR3 protein: ASSQEIRAETQY
V gene: TRBV16; J gene: TRBJ1-1; CDR3 protein: ASSQWIGGDTEAF
V gene: TRBV4-3; J gene: TRBJ2-2; CDR3 protein: ASSQDRGTGELF
V gene: TRBV7-8; J gene: TRBJ1-1; CDR3 protein: ASSPTHYGGEAF
V gene: TRBV5-1; J gene: TRBJ2-1; CDR3 protein: ASSLDHGGLDEQF
V gene: TRBV6-2/TRBV6-3; J gene: TRBJ2-3; CDR3 protein: ASSWDRGRTSTDTQY
V gene: TRBV7-2; J gene: TRBJ2-1; CDR3 protein: ASSPPGTSGYNEQF
V gene: TRBV20-1; J gene: TRBJ1-4; CDR3 protein: SAPTREKLF
V gene: TRBV5-1; J gene: TRBJ2-1; CDR3 protein: ASSLTMNEQF
V gene: TRBV24-1; J gene: TRBJ2-5; CDR3 protein: ATSESGSETQY
V gene: TRBV4-3; J gene: TRBJ2-7; CDR3 protein: ASSQVAYYEQY
V gene: TRBV15; J gene: TRBJ2-5; CDR3 protein: ATSSPGIPETQY
V gene: TRBV5-6; J gene: TRBJ2-1; CDR3 protein: ASSLRGQRYNEQF
V gene: TRBV7-9; J gene: TRBJ1-5; CDR3 protein: ASSLETGNQPQH
V gene: TRBV4-1; J gene: TRBJ2-1; CDR3 protein: ASSQGETYNEQF
V gene: TRBV29-1; J gene: TRBJ2-2; CDR3 protein: SVASQGPHGELF
V gene: TRBV4-2; J gene: TRBJ1-5; CDR3 protein: ASSQGDGFRNQPQH
V gene: TRBV18; J gene: TRBJ1-2; CDR3 protein: ASSPLLRVGGYT
V gene: TRBV18; J gene: TRBJ2-3; CDR3 protein: ASALRQGADTQY
V gene: TRBV30; J gene: TRBJ2-3; CDR3 protein: AWYNPGGSSTDTQY
V gene: TRBV3-1; J gene: TRBJ2-7; CDR3 protein: ASSQRGGTSNYEQY
V gene: TRBV5-4; J gene: TRBJ2-1; CDR3 protein: ASSLVATSGHNEQF
V gene: TRBV4-1; J gene: TRBJ2-1; CDR3 protein: ASSQTASGYNEQF
V gene: TRBV6-4; J gene: TRBJ2-3; CDR3 protein: ASSPRRHLADTQY
V gene: TRBV11-2; J gene: TRBJ2-5; CDR3 protein: ASSLEGTSSSEY
V gene: TRBV6-2/TRBV6-3; J gene: TRBJ1-5; CDR3 protein: ASSSPSFSQPQH
V gene: TRBV29-1; J gene: TRBJ1-5; CDR3 protein: SVGEGSGGQPQH
V gene: TRBV5-1; J gene: TRBJ2-1; CDR3 protein: ASSLAGVSYNEQF
V gene: TRBV4-3; J gene: TRBJ2-3; CDR3 protein: ASSQDPLLAGRADTQY